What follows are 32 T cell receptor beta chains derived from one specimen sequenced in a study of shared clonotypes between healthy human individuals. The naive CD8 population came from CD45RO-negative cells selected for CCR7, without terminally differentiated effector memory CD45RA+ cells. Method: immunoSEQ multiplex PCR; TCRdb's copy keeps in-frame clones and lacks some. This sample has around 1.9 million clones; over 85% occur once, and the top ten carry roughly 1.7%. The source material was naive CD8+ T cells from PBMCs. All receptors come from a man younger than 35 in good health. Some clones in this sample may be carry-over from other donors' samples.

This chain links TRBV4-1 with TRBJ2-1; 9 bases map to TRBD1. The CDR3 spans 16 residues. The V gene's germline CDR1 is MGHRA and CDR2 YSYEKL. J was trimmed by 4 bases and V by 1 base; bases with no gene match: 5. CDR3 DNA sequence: TGCGCCAGCAGCCAAGCCGGGACAGGGAGATACAATGAGCAGTTCTTC. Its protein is CASSQAGTGRYNEQFF.

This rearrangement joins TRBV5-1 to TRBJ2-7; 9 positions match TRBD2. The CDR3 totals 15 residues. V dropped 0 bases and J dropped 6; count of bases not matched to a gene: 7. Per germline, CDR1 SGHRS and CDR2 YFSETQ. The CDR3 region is CASSLDLAGVPEQYF. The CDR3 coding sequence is TGCGCCAGCAGCTTGGATTTAGCGGGAGTTCCCGAGCAGTACTTC.

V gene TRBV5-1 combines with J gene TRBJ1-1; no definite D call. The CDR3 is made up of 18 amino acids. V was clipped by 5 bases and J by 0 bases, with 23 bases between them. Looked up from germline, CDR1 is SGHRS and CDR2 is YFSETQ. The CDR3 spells CASRRSIGPDLMNTEAFF. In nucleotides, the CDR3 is TGCGCCAGCAGGAGGTCGATTGGGCCAGATCTCATGAACACTGAAGCTTTCTTT.

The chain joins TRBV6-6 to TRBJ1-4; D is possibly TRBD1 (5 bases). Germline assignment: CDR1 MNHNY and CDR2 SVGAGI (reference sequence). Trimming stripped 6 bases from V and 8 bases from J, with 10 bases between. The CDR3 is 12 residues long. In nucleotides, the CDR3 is TGTGCCAGCAGCCGCTCAGGGGAAAAACTGTTTTTT. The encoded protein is CASSRSGEKLFF.

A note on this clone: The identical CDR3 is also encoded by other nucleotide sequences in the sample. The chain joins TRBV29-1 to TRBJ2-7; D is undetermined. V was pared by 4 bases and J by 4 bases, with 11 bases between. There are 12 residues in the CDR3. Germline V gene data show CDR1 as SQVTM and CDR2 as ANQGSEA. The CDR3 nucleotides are TGCAGCGTTGTCGTTGGGCCTTACGAGCAGTACTTC. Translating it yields CSVVVGPYEQYF.

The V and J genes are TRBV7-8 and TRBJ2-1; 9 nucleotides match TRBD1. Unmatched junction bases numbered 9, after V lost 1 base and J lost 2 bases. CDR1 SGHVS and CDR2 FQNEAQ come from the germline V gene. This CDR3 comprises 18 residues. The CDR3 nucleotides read TGTGCCAGCAGCTTAGGAGGTTGGACAGGGGCCCCCTACAATGAGCAGTTCTTC. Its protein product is CASSLGGWTGAPYNEQFF.

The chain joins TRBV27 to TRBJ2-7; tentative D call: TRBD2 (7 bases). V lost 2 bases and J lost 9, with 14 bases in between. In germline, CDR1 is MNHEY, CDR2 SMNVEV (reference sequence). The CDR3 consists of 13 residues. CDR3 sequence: CASSLRGGVGQYF. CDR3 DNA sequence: TGTGCCAGCAGTTTAAGAGGGGGGGTAGGGCAGTACTTC.

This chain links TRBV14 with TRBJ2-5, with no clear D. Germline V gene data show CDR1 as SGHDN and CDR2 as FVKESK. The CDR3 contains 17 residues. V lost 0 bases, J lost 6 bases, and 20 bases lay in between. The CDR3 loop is CASSQEGNILRFQTQYF. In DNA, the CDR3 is TGTGCCAGCAGCCAAGAAGGCAACATATTACGATTCCAGACCCAGTACTTC. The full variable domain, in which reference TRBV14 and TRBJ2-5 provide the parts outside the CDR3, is EAGVTQFPSHSVIEKGQTVTLRCDPISGHDNLYWYRRVMGKEIKFLLHFVKESKQDESGMPNNRFLAERTGGTYSTLKVQPAELEDSGVYFCASSQEGNILRFQTQYFGPGTRLLVL.

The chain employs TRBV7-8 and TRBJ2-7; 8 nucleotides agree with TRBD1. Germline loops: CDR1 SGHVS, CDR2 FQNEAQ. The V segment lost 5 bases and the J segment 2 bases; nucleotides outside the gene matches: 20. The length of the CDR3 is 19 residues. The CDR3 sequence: CASSPDRVSSSKWTYEQYF. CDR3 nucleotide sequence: TGTGCCAGCAGCCCGGACAGGGTTAGCTCCTCCAAGTGGACCTACGAGCAGTACTTC.

CDR3 nucleotide sequence: TGTGCCAGTAGCAAAATTCAGGGACCCGCCCGTGTGGCTTTCTTT. Translated, it gives CASSKIQGPARVAFF. The rearrangement uses TRBV19 and TRBJ1-1; a possible D gene is TRBD1 (5 bases). Germline loops: CDR1 LNHDA, CDR2 SQIVND (reference sequence). Trimming took 6 bases from V and 11 from J, leaving 25 bases between them. The CDR3 loop spans 15 amino acids.

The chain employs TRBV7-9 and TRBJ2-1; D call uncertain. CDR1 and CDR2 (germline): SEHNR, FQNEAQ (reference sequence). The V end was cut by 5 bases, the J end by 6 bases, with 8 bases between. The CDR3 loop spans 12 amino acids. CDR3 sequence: CASSPSANEQFF. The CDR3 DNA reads TGTGCCAGCAGCCCGAGCGCCAATGAGCAGTTCTTC.

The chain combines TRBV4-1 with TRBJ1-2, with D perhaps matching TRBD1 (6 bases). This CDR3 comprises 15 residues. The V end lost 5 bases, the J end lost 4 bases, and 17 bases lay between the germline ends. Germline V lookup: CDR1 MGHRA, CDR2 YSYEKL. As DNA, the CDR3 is TGCGCCAGCAGCTCCTTGTGGGGGCAACTCTATGGCTACACCTTC. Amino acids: CASSSLWGQLYGYTF.

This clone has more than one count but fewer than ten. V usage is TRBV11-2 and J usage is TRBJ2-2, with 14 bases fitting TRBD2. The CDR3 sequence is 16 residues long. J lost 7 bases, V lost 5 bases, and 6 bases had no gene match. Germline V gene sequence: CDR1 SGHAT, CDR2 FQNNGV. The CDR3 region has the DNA TGTGCCAGCAGCCCCGGGACTAGCGGGAGAGTCGGGGAGCTGTTTTTT. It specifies CASSPGTSGRVGELFF.

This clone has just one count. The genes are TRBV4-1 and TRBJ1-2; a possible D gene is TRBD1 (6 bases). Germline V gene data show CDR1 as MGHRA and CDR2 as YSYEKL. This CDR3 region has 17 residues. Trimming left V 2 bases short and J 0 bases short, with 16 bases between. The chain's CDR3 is CASSQLPTGGSNYGYTF. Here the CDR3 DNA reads TGCGCCAGCAGCCAACTCCCGACAGGAGGGTCTAACTATGGCTACACCTTC.

The CDR3 coding sequence is TGTGCCATCAGTGGGACAGGGACTAATGAAAAACTGTTTTTT. The encoded protein is CAISGTGTNEKLFF. This rearrangement joins TRBV10-3 to TRBJ1-4, with 8 bases matching TRBD1. V was pared by 4 bases and J by 2 bases, with 0 bases of the junction left unmatched. Germline-derived CDR1 and CDR2 are ENHRY and SYGVKD. CDR3 length: 14 amino acids.

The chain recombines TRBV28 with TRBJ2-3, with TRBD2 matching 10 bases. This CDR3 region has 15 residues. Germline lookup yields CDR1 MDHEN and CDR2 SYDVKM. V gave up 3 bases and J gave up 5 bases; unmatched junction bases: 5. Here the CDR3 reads CASSFLTSGIDTQYF. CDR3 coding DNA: TGTGCCAGCAGTTTCCTTACTAGCGGGATAGATACGCAGTATTTT.

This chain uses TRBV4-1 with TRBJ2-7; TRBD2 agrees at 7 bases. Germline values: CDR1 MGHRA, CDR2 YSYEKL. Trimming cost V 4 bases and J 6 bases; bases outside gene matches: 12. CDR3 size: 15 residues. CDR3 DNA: TGCGCCAGCAGCCCCCAGTTGCGGGAGACGGGCGAGCAGTACTTC. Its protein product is CASSPQLRETGEQYF.

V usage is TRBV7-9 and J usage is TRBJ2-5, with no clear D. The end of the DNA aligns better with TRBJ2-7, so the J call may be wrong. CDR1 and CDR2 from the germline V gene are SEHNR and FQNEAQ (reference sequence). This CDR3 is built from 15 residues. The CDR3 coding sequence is TGTGCCAGCAGCCCTGGCCACTATCCCCACTACGAGCAGTACTTC. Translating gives CASSPGHYPHYEQYF.

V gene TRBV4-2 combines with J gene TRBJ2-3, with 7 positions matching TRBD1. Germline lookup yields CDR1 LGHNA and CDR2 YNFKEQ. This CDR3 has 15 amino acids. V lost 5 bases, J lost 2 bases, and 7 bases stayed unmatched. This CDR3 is CASSSPGQTTDTQYF. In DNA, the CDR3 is TGTGCCAGCAGCTCACCGGGACAGACCACAGATACGCAGTATTTT.

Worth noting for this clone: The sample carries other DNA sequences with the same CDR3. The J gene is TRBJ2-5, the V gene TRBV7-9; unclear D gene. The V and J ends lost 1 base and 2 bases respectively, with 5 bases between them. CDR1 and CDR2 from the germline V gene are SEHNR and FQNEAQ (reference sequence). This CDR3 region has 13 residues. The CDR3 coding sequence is TGTGCCAGCAGCTTAGTTTCACAAGAGACCCAGTACTTC. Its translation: CASSLVSQETQYF. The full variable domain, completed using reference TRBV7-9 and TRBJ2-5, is DTGVSQNPRHKITKRGQNVTFRCDPISEHNRLYWYRQTLGQGPEFLTYFQNEAQLEKSRLLSDRFSAERPKGSFSTLEIQRTEQGDSAMYLCASSLVSQETQYFGPGTRLLVL.

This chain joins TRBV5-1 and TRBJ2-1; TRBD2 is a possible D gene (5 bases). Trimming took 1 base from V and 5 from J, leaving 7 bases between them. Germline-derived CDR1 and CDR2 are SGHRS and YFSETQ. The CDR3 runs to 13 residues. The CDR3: CASSLPGNNEQFF. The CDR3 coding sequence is TGCGCCAGCAGCTTGCCCGGGAACAATGAGCAGTTCTTC. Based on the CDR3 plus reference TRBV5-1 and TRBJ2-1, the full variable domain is KAGVTQTPRYLIKTRGQQVTLSCSPISGHRSVSWYQQTPGQGLQFLFEYFSETQRNKGNFPGRFSGRQFSNSRSEMNVSTLELGDSALYLCASSLPGNNEQFFGPGTRLTVL.

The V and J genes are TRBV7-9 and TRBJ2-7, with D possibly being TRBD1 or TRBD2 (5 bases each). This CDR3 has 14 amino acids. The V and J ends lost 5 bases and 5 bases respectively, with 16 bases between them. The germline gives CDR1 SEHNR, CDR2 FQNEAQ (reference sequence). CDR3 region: CASSARGQGDEQYF. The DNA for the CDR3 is TGTGCCAGCAGCGCCCGGGGCCAAGGGGACGAGCAGTACTTC.

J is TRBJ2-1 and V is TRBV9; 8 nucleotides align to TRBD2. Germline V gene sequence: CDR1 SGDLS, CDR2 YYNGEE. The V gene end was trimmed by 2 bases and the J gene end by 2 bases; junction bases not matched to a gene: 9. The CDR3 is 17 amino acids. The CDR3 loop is CASSVGSGRGTYNEQFF. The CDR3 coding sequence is TGTGCCAGCAGCGTGGGGAGCGGGAGAGGCACCTACAATGAGCAGTTCTTC.

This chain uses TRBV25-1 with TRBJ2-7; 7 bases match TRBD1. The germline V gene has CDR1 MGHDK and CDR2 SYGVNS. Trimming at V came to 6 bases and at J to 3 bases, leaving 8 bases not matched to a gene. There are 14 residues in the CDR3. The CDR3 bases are TGTGCCAGCAGCAACCGGGACAGCCACTACGAGCAGTACTTC. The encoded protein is CASSNRDSHYEQYF.

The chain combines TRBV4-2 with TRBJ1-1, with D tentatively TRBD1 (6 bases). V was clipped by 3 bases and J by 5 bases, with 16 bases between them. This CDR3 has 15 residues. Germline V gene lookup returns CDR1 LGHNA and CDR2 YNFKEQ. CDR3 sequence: CASSQIGGIETEAFF. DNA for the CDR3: TGTGCCAGCAGCCAGATAGGGGGAATAGAGACTGAAGCTTTCTTT.

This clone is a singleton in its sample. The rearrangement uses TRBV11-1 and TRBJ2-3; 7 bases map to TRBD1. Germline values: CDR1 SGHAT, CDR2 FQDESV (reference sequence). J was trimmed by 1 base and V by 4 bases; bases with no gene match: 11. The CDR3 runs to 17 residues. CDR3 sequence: CASSSPRQGTCTDTQYF. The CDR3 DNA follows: TGTGCCAGCAGCTCCCCCCGACAGGGCACTTGCACAGATACGCAGTATTTT.

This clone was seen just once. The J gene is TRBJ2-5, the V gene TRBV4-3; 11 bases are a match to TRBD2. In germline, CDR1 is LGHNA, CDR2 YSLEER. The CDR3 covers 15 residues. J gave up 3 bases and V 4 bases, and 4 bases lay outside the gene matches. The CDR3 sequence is CASSRLLAGEETQYF. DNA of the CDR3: TGCGCCAGCAGCCGCCTACTAGCGGGAGAAGAGACCCAGTACTTC.

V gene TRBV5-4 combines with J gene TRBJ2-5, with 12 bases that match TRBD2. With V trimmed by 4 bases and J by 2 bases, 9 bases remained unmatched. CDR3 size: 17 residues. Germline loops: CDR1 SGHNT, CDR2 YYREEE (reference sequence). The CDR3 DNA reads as TGTGCCAGCAGCCCGCCCGAGACTAGCGGGAGACAAGAGACCCAGTACTTC. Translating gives CASSPPETSGRQETQYF.

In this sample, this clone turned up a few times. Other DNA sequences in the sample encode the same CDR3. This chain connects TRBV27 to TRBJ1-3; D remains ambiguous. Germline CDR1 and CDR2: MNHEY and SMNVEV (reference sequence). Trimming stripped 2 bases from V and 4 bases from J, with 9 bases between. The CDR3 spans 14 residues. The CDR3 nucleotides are TGTGCCAGCAGTTTAGGAGGGCCGGGAAACACCATATATTTT. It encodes CASSLGGPGNTIYF.

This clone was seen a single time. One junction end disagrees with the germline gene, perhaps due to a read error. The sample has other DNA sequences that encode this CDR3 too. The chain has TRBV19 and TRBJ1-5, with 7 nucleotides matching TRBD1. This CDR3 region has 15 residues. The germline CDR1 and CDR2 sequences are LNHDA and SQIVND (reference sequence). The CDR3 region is CASSIDREGNQPQHF. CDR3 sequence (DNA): TGTGCCAGTAGCATAGACAGGGAAGGCAATCAGCCCCAGCATTTT.

CDR3 nucleotides: TGTGCCAGCACCCTCCGGGACGGCAACTATGGCTACACCTTC. Its protein product is CASTLRDGNYGYTF. V gene TRBV28 combines with J gene TRBJ1-2; possibly TRBD1 for D (5 bases). Between the trimmed V and J ends, which lost 7 bases and 2 bases, there was a span of 14 bases. The CDR3 has 14 amino acids. Germline CDR1 reads MDHEN; CDR2 reads SYDVKM.

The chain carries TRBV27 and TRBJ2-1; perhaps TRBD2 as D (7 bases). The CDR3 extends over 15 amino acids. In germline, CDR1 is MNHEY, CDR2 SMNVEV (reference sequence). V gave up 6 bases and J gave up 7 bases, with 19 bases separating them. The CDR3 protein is CASRTGGAGGNEQFF. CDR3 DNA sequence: TGTGCCAGCAGAACTGGGGGGGCTGGAGGGAATGAGCAGTTCTTC.